A single sample is the source of the 25 T cell receptor beta chains below, sequenced in a study of post-analysis software for immune sequencing data. Study conclusions and caveats: Patients carried roughly 5 TRBV segments more frequently than controls did, and TRBV5-6, TRBV5-1 and TRBV20-1 were among them.

Their antigens remain unidentified. Every TCR beta cDNA library bore unique molecular identifiers. TCRdb used MiXCR to reprocess the PCR reads, holding one entry per CDR3 protein. Altogether hundreds of thousands of distinct CDR3 sequences are present, roughly 27% being singletons, with the ten largest covering 0.5% to 0.6%. Sequencing was done on a sample of blood. All receptors come from a girl aged 5 to 17 with multiple sclerosis.

The CDR3 loop reads CSVVRGIDEQYF. The CDR3 coding sequence is TGCAGCGTTGTGCGGGGGATCGACGAGCAGTACTTC. The chain has TRBV29-1 and TRBJ2-7; TRBD2 agrees at 7 bases. Germline CDR1 SQVTM, CDR2 ANQGSEA. The CDR3 has 12 residues. V was pared by 4 bases and J by 5 bases, with 5 bases of the junction left unmatched.

In regard to this clonotype: Compared with germline, one end of the junction differs, possibly owing to a read error. The chain links TRBV7-2 to TRBJ2-7, with 8 bases identical to TRBD1. The CDR3 extends over 15 amino acids. The germline CDR1 and CDR2 sequences are SGHTA and FQGNSA. CDR3: CASSEGTGPSYGQYF. CDR3 DNA: TGTGCCAGCAGCGAAGGGACAGGTCCTTCCTACGGGCAGTACTTC.

This chain links TRBV6-1 with TRBJ2-7; 9 bases are shared with TRBD1. The assigned J gene may be wrong: the sequence end matches TRBJ2-5 better. This CDR3 has 15 amino acids. Germline CDR1 MNHNS, CDR2 SASEGT. The CDR3 nucleotides read TGTGCCAGCAGTGACTTACAGGGGGCGAGGGAGACCCAGTACTTC. It encodes CASSDLQGARETQYF.

V usage is TRBV14 and J usage is TRBJ2-4; D is unresolved. The length of the CDR3 is 13 residues. The germline V gene has CDR1 SGHDN and CDR2 FVKESK. Trimming removed 0 bases at V and 15 bases at J, with 15 bases between. The CDR3 protein is CASSQDGGYELYF. The CDR3, as DNA: TGTGCCAGCAGCCAAGACGGTGGCTACGAGCTGTACTTC.

This chain joins TRBV29-1 and TRBJ2-1, with 8 bases identical to TRBD2. V lost 7 bases to trimming and J lost 2 bases; unmatched junction nucleotides: 10. CDR1 is SQVTM, CDR2 ANQGSEA, per germline. This CDR3 comprises 15 residues. The CDR3 nucleotides are TGCAGCGCGCTGACTAGCGCGAGAACCTACAATGAGCAGTTCTTC. This translates into CSALTSARTYNEQFF.

The chain couples TRBV28 to TRBJ2-3, with TRBD2 matching over 7 bases. The CDR3 runs to 14 residues. CDR1 MDHEN and CDR2 SYDVKM come from the germline V gene. J was trimmed by 1 base and V by 6 bases; bases with no gene match: 4. The CDR3 nucleotides are TGTGCCAGCAGGTCTAGCGGCCGCACAGATACGCAGTATTTT. Protein: CASRSSGRTDTQYF.

In its sample, this clonotype was seen a few times. This chain connects TRBV9 to TRBJ2-1; 9 positions agree with TRBD2. The CDR3 totals 16 residues. CDR1 and CDR2 from the germline V gene are SGDLS and YYNGEE. J was trimmed by 8 bases and V by 0 bases; bases with no gene match: 9. Written as DNA, the CDR3 is TGTGCCAGCAGCGTAGCTTCGGGACTAGCTTACGATGAGCAGTTCTTC. Residues: CASSVASGLAYDEQFF.

Note on this clonotype: Relative to the germline gene, one junction end is altered; a read error may explain this. V is TRBV5-1 and J is TRBJ2-2; tentative D call: TRBD2 (5 bases). The CDR3 has 13 residues. Germline CDR1 SGHRS, CDR2 YFSETQ. The CDR3 nucleotides read TGCGCCAGCAGGGTCGCGGCCACCGGGGAGCGGTTTTTT. This translates into CASRVAATGERFF. The whole variable domain, remainder taken from reference TRBV5-1 and TRBJ2-2, is KAGVTQTPRYLIKTRGQQVTLSCSPISGHRSVSWYQQTPGQGLQFLFEYFSETQRNKGNFPGRFSGRQFSNSRSEMNVSTLELGDSALYLCASRVAATGERFFGEGSRLTVL.

This chain joins TRBV7-2 and TRBJ2-4; D tentatively reads TRBD1 or TRBD2 (6 bases each). Looked up from germline, CDR1 is SGHTA and CDR2 is FQGNSA. V lost 3 bases to trimming and J lost 0 bases, with 21 bases between them. This CDR3 region has 19 residues. The CDR3 sequence is CASSFSVRGGPIAKNIQYF. Written as DNA, the CDR3 is TGTGCCAGCAGCTTTTCGGTCAGGGGAGGTCCTATAGCCAAAAACATTCAGTACTTC.

The chain carries TRBV4-3 and TRBJ2-7; a possible D gene is TRBD1 (6 bases). Germline loops: CDR1 LGHNA, CDR2 YSLEER. The length of the CDR3 is 16 residues. V lost 0 bases, J lost 4 bases, and 16 bases lay in between. The CDR3 spells CASSQDLNRAYYEQYF. The CDR3 bases are TGCGCCAGCAGCCAAGATTTAAACAGGGCGTATTACGAGCAGTACTTC.

This clonotype was detected only a few times. The CDR3 protein is CASSRTSGKQETQYF. The DNA for the CDR3 is TGTGCCAGCAGCCGGACTAGCGGTAAACAAGAGACCCAGTACTTC. The rearrangement links TRBV11-2 to TRBJ2-5; 10 bases fit TRBD2. Germline V CDR1 and CDR2: SGHAT, FQNNGV. The ends lost 5 bases at V and 2 bases at J; junction bases unmatched: 5. This CDR3 is 15 amino acids long.

CDR3 sequence reads: CASIGGGLGQETQYF. The CDR3 nucleotides are TGTGCCAGCATTGGCGGCGGTCTCGGACAAGAGACCCAGTACTTC. The genes are TRBV28 and TRBJ2-5; no clear D gene. This CDR3 is 15 amino acids long. Per germline, CDR1 MDHEN and CDR2 SYDVKM. V was clipped by 7 bases and J by 2 bases, with 17 bases between them.

Comments on this clonotype: Given a much more abundant clone one base away, this may be a read error. The CDR3 loop reads CASNLDSYGYTF. The CDR3 DNA is TGTGCCAGCAACTTGGACAGCTATGGCTACACCTTC. The chain carries TRBV7-2 and TRBJ1-2, with D maybe TRBD1 (6 bases). Germline V gene sequence: CDR1 SGHTA, CDR2 FQGNSA. The germline V and J ends were trimmed by 7 bases and 4 bases, with 10 bases remaining between them. The CDR3 consists of 12 residues.

The rearrangement joins TRBV29-1 to TRBJ1-2, with TRBD1 matching over 11 bases. Trimming removed 7 bases from V and 4 bases from J; junction bases left unmatched: 11. The CDR3 covers 15 residues. Germline-derived CDR1 and CDR2 are SQVTM and ANQGSEA. The CDR3 loop is CSAVDRGPRGYGYTF. The CDR3 nucleotides read TGCAGCGCTGTGGACAGGGGGCCAAGGGGCTATGGCTACACCTTC.

This sequence joins TRBV6-4 and TRBJ1-2; no clear D. The CDR3 runs to 12 residues. V was trimmed by 0 bases and J by 4 bases, leaving 3 bases between them. Germline CDR1 and CDR2: MRHNA and SNTAGT. CDR3 DNA sequence: TGTGCCAGCAGTGACTCCCTCTATGGCTACACCTTC. Its protein is CASSDSLYGYTF.

Of note for this clonotype: The junction does not match germline at one end; this may be a read error. The J gene is TRBJ2-2, the V gene TRBV7-2, with a possible D match to TRBD2 (7 bases). The CDR3 covers 16 residues. In germline, CDR1 is SGHTA, CDR2 FQGNSA. CDR3 DNA: TGTGCCAGCAGCCGAAGAGGGGGGGGGAACATCGGGGAGCTGTTTTTT. Translating it yields CASSRRGGGNIGELFF.

The chain carries TRBV7-9 and TRBJ2-5; TRBD1 might be the D (6 bases). The CDR3 consists of 14 residues. Trimming took off 6 bases at V and 2 bases at J, with 13 bases between the two ends. Germline assignment: CDR1 SEHNR and CDR2 FQNEAQ (reference sequence). The CDR3 DNA is TGTGCCAGCAGTCTCGGACAGACACAAGAGACCCAGTACTTC. This codes for CASSLGQTQETQYF.

The rearrangement joins TRBV7-2 to TRBJ2-7; 11 bases agree with TRBD2. CDR1 and CDR2 (germline): SGHTA, FQGNSA. The V segment lost 4 bases and the J segment 4 bases; nucleotides outside the gene matches: 9. There are 16 residues in the CDR3. The CDR3 reads CASSSLSRLAGYEQYF. The CDR3 DNA sequence: TGTGCCAGCAGCTCTCTTTCGAGACTAGCGGGGTACGAGCAGTACTTC.

The chain recombines TRBV6-2 or TRBV6-3 with TRBJ2-7; D may be TRBD2 (5 bases). The germline V and J ends were trimmed by 11 bases and 0 bases, with 14 bases remaining between them. The germline V gene encodes CDR1 MNHEY and CDR2 SVGEGT. The CDR3 is made up of 13 amino acids. The CDR3 protein is CALSGENSYEQYF. DNA of the CDR3: TGTGCCTTATCCGGGGAAAACTCCTACGAGCAGTACTTC.

This chain connects TRBV12-3 or TRBV12-4 to TRBJ1-1; perhaps TRBD1 as D (6 bases). Trimming stripped 6 bases from V and 4 bases from J, with 15 bases between. The CDR3 is 14 amino acids. CDR3 loop: CASRPLTGTTEAFF. DNA for the CDR3: TGTGCCAGCAGACCCCTTACAGGGACCACTGAAGCTTTCTTT.

Notes on this clonotype: One end of the junction is discordant with germline, which a read error may explain. The chain couples TRBV12-3 or TRBV12-4 to TRBJ2-3; D gene unclear. The CDR3 consists of 14 residues. The CDR3 loop reads CASRLVDGTDTQYF. The CDR3 DNA follows: TGTGCCAGCAGGTTAGTCGACGGCACAGATACGCAGTATTTT.

The rearrangement joins TRBV20-1 to TRBJ2-5; tentative D call: TRBD1 (6 bases). CDR3 length: 13 residues. Germline CDR1 reads DFQATT; CDR2 reads SNEGSKA (reference sequence). Trimming removed 6 bases from V and 5 bases from J, with 16 bases in between. DNA of the CDR3: TGCAGTGCGCATCATACAGGGATTGAGACCCAGTACTTC. This encodes CSAHHTGIETQYF.

This clonotype was observed a few times. The chain combines TRBV3-1 with TRBJ1-2; D gene unclear. Trimming removed 4 bases at V and 8 bases at J, with 14 bases between. Germline values: CDR1 LGHDT, CDR2 YNNKEL (reference sequence). The CDR3 has 13 residues. The chain's CDR3 is CASSRGIKEGYTF. Here the CDR3 DNA reads TGTGCCAGCAGCCGAGGTATTAAGGAAGGCTACACCTTC.

This clonotype came up a few times. The chain has TRBV7-9 and TRBJ1-6, with D tentatively TRBD1 (6 bases). The CDR3 is made up of 17 amino acids. Deletions cut 0 bases from V and 1 base from J, with 10 bases between. Germline V gene sequence: CDR1 SEHNR, CDR2 FQNEAQ (reference sequence). The CDR3 DNA reads TGTGCCAGCAGCTTAGCGGCAGGGGCATCCTATAATTCACCCCTCCACTTT. It is translated as CASSLAAGASYNSPLHF.

This chain uses TRBV20-1 with TRBJ2-1; maybe TRBD1 (6 bases). The CDR3 consists of 13 residues. Trimming took 1 base from V and 4 from J, leaving 8 bases between them. Germline CDR1 reads DFQATT; CDR2 reads SNEGSKA (reference sequence). CDR3 protein: CSARVQGYNEQFF. The DNA for the CDR3 is TGCAGTGCTAGAGTCCAGGGGTACAATGAGCAGTTCTTC.